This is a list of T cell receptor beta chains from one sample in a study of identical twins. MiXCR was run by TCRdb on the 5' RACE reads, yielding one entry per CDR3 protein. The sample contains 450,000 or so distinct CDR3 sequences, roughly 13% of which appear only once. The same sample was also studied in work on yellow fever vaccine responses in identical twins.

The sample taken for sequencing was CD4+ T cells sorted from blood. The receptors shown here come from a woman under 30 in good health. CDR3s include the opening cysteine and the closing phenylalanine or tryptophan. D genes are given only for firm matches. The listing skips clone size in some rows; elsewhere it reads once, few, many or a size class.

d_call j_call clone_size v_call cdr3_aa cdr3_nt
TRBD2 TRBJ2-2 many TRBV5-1 CASSLVAGGPGELFF TGCGCCAGCAGCTTGGTCGCGGGGGGTCCCGGGGAGCTGTTTTTT
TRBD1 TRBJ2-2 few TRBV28 CASSSRQGTYGELFF TGTGCCAGCAGTTCCCGACAGGGCACGTACGGGGAGCTGTTTTTT
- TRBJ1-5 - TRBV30 CAWKEFGGNQPQHF TGTGCCTGGAAGGAATTTGGCGGCAATCAGCCCCAGCATTTT
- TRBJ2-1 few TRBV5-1 CASSGVLASYNEQFF TGCGCCAGCAGCGGCGTACTAGCCTCCTACAATGAGCAGTTCTTC
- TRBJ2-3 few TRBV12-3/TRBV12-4 CASALGGSSSTDTQYF TGTGCCAGCGCTTTGGGGGGCAGCTCTAGCACAGATACGCAGTATTTT
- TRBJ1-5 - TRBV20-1 CSARGSKQGNQPQHF TGCAGTGCTAGGGGCAGTAAACAGGGAAACCAGCCCCAGCATTTT
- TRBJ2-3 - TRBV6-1 CASSETRSTDTQYF TGTGCCAGCAGTGAAACTAGAAGCACAGATACGCAGTATTTT
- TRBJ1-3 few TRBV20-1 CSAVRTRSGNTIYF TGCAGTGCAGTAAGGACACGCTCTGGAAACACCATATATTTT
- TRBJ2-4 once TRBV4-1 CASSQDPSYIQYF TGCGCCAGCAGCCAAGACCCCTCTTACATTCAGTACTTC
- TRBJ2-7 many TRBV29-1 CSVIGDGSQYF TGCAGCGTTATAGGCGATGGGTCGCAGTACTTC
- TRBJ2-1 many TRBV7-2 CASSLEASMNEQFF TGTGCCAGCAGCTTAGAAGCCAGCATGAATGAGCAGTTCTTC
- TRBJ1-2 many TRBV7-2 CASSLRWDMGGYTF TGTGCCAGCAGCTTACGGTGGGACATGGGTGGCTACACCTTC
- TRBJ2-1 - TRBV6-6 CASIGTNYNEQFF TGTGCCAGCATCGGGACAAATTACAATGAGCAGTTCTTC
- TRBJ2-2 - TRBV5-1 CASSLGVNTGELFF TGCGCCAGCAGCTTGGGCGTTAACACCGGGGAGCTGTTTTTT
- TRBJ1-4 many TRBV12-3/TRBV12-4 CASSPSGSGREKLFF TGTGCCAGCTCACCGTCGGGGAGTGGACGAGAAAAACTGTTTTTT
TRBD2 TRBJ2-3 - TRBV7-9 CASSPLAGGRGTDTQYF TGTGCCAGCAGCCCTCTAGCGGGGGGGCGGGGCACAGATACGCAGTATTTT
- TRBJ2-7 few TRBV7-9 CASSFSGTDNTYEQYF TGTGCCAGCAGCTTCAGCGGGACAGACAATACCTACGAGCAGTACTTC
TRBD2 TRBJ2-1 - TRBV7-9 CASSLRTSGVNEQFF TGTGCCAGCTCTCTACGGACTAGCGGGGTCAATGAGCAGTTCTTC
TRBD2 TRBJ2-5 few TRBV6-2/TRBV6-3 CASSYAVSGRWETQYF TGTGCCAGCAGTTACGCAGTTAGCGGGAGGTGGGAGACCCAGTACTTC
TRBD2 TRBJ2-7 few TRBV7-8 CASSRKATSGAKLYEQYF TGTGCCAGCAGCAGAAAGGCTACTAGCGGGGCGAAACTCTACGAGCAGTACTTC
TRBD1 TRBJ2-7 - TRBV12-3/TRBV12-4 CASSYRTGADYEQYF TGTGCCAGCAGCTATAGGACAGGAGCAGACTACGAGCAGTACTTC
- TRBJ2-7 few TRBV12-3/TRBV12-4 CASSFNYEQYF TGTGCCAGCAGTTTTAATTACGAGCAGTACTTC
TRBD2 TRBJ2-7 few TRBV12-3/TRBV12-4 CASSPTGTSGSEQYF TGTGCCAGCAGTCCTACCGGGACTAGCGGTTCCGAGCAGTACTTC
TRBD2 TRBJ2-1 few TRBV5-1 CASNKAGVNYNEQFF TGCGCCAGCAATAAAGCGGGGGTCAACTACAATGAGCAGTTCTTC
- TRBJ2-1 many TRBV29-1 CSVEGPGRNEQFF TGCAGCGTTGAAGGGCCGGGTAGGAATGAGCAGTTCTTC
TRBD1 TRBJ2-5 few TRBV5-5 CASSLSDRGRSETQYF TGTGCCAGCAGCTTATCCGACAGGGGCCGGAGTGAGACCCAGTACTTC
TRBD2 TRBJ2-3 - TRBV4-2 CASSQESAGADTQYF TGTGCCAGCAGCCAAGAGTCCGCGGGAGCAGATACGCAGTATTTT
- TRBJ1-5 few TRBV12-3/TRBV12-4 CASSLRSGGSNQPQHF TGTGCCAGCAGTTTAAGATCAGGAGGTAGCAATCAGCCCCAGCATTTT
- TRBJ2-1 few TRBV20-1 CSARDWSRNSYNEQFF TGCAGTGCTAGAGATTGGAGTAGGAACTCCTACAATGAGCAGTTCTTC
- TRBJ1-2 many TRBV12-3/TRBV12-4 CASSLGAGNGYTF TGTGCCAGCAGTTTGGGGGCAGGGAATGGCTACACCTTC
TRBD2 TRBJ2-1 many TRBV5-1 CASSWGGHEQFF TGCGCCAGCAGCTGGGGAGGGCATGAGCAGTTCTTC